One sample yielded the 9 T cell receptor beta chains listed below, sequenced in a study of T cell repertoires in cytomegalovirus infection. MiXCR was run by TCRdb on the reads, yielding one entry per CDR3 protein. The sample yields around 350,000 distinct CDR3 sequences, around 18% seen once. Sequencing was carried out using PBMCs. The source is a human donor in good health (CMV status not recorded). Some clones in this sample may be carry-over from other donors' samples.

This clonotype was picked up many times. The gene calls are TRBV7-2 and TRBJ2-3; the D gene is possibly TRBD1 (5 bases). CDR1 SGHTA and CDR2 FQGNSA come from the germline V gene. V lost 3 bases to trimming and J lost 0 bases, with 7 bases between them. The CDR3 is 14 amino acids. The CDR3 nucleotides read TGTGCCAGCAGCTTGGACAAGAGCACAGATACGCAGTATTTT. Translating gives CASSLDKSTDTQYF.

This clonotype was counted many times. The J gene is TRBJ1-5, the V gene TRBV12-3 or TRBV12-4; D not certain. Trimming shortened V by 2 bases and J by 4 bases, and 6 bases separated the two germline ends. This CDR3 spans 13 amino acids. In nucleotides, the CDR3 is TGTGCCAGCAGTTTAACAGCTAATCAGCCCCAGCATTTT. Translation: CASSLTANQPQHF.

The rearrangement uses TRBV5-4 and TRBJ2-5; D may be TRBD1 (6 bases). The CDR3 runs to 14 residues. V lost 1 base and J lost 5, with 12 bases in between. Germline values: CDR1 SGHNT, CDR2 YYREEE (reference sequence). DNA for the CDR3: TGTGCCAGCAGCTTGCAGGGGTCGGAGGAGACCCAGTACTTC. This translates into CASSLQGSEETQYF.

The chain links TRBV5-1 to TRBJ1-1; no definite D call. The CDR3 has 13 residues. Looked up from germline, CDR1 is SGHRS and CDR2 is YFSETQ. V shed 5 bases and J shed 1 base, with 9 bases lying between them. CDR3 in amino acids: CASRTEGNTEAFF. CDR3 DNA sequence: TGCGCCAGCAGGACGGAGGGGAACACTGAAGCTTTCTTT.

The chain couples TRBV5-1 to TRBJ2-5; D not certain. The CDR3 totals 14 residues. Germline values: CDR1 SGHRS, CDR2 YFSETQ. Trimming removed 5 bases from V and 1 base from J, with 12 bases in between. Here the CDR3 reads CASRVGSRQETQYF. The CDR3 nucleotides read TGCGCCAGCAGGGTGGGCAGCCGCCAAGAGACCCAGTACTTC.

This clonotype was counted ten times or more. This chain connects TRBV20-1 to TRBJ1-2; weak D call: TRBD1 (5 bases). V was clipped by 2 bases and J by 6 bases, with 13 bases between them. The CDR3 consists of 13 residues. Germline CDR1 reads DFQATT; CDR2 reads SNEGSKA (reference sequence). The CDR3 spells CSARLWGPDGYTF. The CDR3 DNA is TGCAGTGCTAGACTGTGGGGACCGGATGGCTACACCTTC.

In this sample, this clonotype turned up many times. At one boundary the junction diverges from the germline segment, which might be a read error. The genes are TRBV12-3 or TRBV12-4 and TRBJ1-5, with D hard to call. The CDR3 is 15 residues long. The CDR3 nucleotides are TGTGCCAGCAGTGTGGTACAGTATAGCATTCAGCCCCAGCATTTT. Protein: CASSVVQYSIQPQHF.

A few counts support this clonotype. The chain links TRBV7-2 to TRBJ1-1; D possibly corresponds to TRBD1 (6 bases). The CDR3 is 15 residues long. Germline V gives CDR1 SGHTA, CDR2 FQGNSA. V lost 5 bases to trimming and J lost 1 base, with 14 bases between them. The CDR3, as DNA: TGTGCCAGCAGCCCAAACAGGGTCTGGAACACTGAAGCTTTCTTT. Its translation: CASSPNRVWNTEAFF.

This clonotype was seen a few times. The rearrangement joins TRBV20-1 to TRBJ2-1; perhaps D is TRBD1 or TRBD2 (5 bases each). The V and J ends lost 2 bases and 9 bases respectively, with 17 bases between them. Germline V gene lookup returns CDR1 DFQATT and CDR2 SNEGSKA (reference sequence). The CDR3 is 14 amino acids. CDR3 nucleotide sequence: TGCAGTGCTAGAACTGTGGGACCAGCCGGTGAGCAGTTCTTC. This codes for CSARTVGPAGEQFF.